These T cell receptor beta chains were read from a single sample in a study of T cells in Graves' hyperthyroidism and ophthalmopathy. TCRdb re-called the multiplex PCR reads through MiXCR, storing one row per CDR3 protein. The sample lists roughly 250,000 distinct CDR3 sequences, roughly 22% occurring once. The source material was blood. All receptors derive from a man aged 25 to 40 with Graves' ophthalmopathy. Both conserved end residues are part of each CDR3. D genes are given only for firm matches. Clone size is given for some rows only: seen once, a few or many times, or a class if the clone is expanded.

J gene | V gene | clone size | D gene | CDR3 DNA | CDR3 protein
TRBJ2-7 | TRBV28 | many | NA | TGTGCCAGCGGCCTCTCCTACGAGCAGTACTTC | CASGLSYEQYF
TRBJ2-1 | TRBV19 | few | TRBD2 | TGTGCCAGTAGTATGTCAGGTAGCGGGAGGGCAAGTGAGCAGTTCTTC | CASSMSGSGRASEQFF
TRBJ2-7 | TRBV10-2 | NA | NA | TGCGCCAGCAGTGAGCGGGGCCCGTACTACGAGCAGTACTTC | CASSERGPYYEQYF
TRBJ2-5 | TRBV9 | NA | TRBD2 | TGTGCCAGCAGCGTAGGGGGCGGTAGCGGGCAAGAGACCCAGTACTTC | CASSVGGGSGQETQYF
TRBJ2-1 | TRBV6-2/TRBV6-3 | NA | TRBD2 | TGTGCCAGCAAAGGGACTAATGACAATGAGCAGTTCTTC | CASKGTNDNEQFF
TRBJ2-5 | TRBV20-1 | NA | TRBD2 | TGCAGTGCTACCGGAGCGGGAGGGCGGTCGGAGACCCAGTACTTC | CSATGAGGRSETQYF
TRBJ2-5 | TRBV6-1 | NA | TRBD1 | TGTGCCGGAAACCAAGGCAGGGGGCTTATGGAGACCCAGTACTTC | CAGNQGRGLMETQYF
TRBJ2-1 | TRBV6-1 | few | TRBD2 | TGTGCCAGCCGAGCCCTAGCGGGGTCGGGGAATGAGCAGTTCTTC | CASRALAGSGNEQFF
TRBJ1-4 | TRBV9 | NA | TRBD1 | TGTGCCAGCAGCGCCGGGACAGGGGGCGAAAAACTGTTTTTT | CASSAGTGGEKLFF
TRBJ2-3 | TRBV11-3 | many | TRBD2 | TGTGCCAGCACTCTTAAGAAGGGACTAGCGGGAGATACGCAGTATTTT | CASTLKKGLAGDTQYF
TRBJ2-7 | TRBV12-3/TRBV12-4 | many | TRBD2 | TGTGCCAGCAGTCCGACTAGCGGGAGGAACGAGCAGTACTTC | CASSPTSGRNEQYF
TRBJ1-6 | TRBV9 | few | TRBD1 | TGTGCCAGCAGCCAACAGGGGGATAGGTCACCCCTCCACTTT | CASSQQGDRSPLHF
TRBJ2-5 | TRBV19 | NA | NA | TGTGCCAGTAGTTCCCCAAGCGGCTTAGCCCTCCGGGAGACCCAGTACTTC | CASSSPSGLALRETQYF
TRBJ1-1 | TRBV7-9 | NA | NA | TGTGCCAGCAGCGACCCACAAGGACAGATGAACACTGAAGCTTTCTTT | CASSDPQGQMNTEAFF
TRBJ2-5 | TRBV27 | NA | NA | TGTGCCAGCAGTTTTGGGGGCCAAGAGACCCAGTACTTC | CASSFGGQETQYF
TRBJ2-5 | TRBV12-5 | few | NA | TGTGCTAGTGGTTTCGGCCGGAGGGAGACCCAGTACTTC | CASGFGRRETQYF
TRBJ1-5 | TRBV10-3 | many | TRBD1 | TGTGCCATCAGTGAGTCAGGACAGGGGAGCAATCAGCCCCAGCATTTT | CAISESGQGSNQPQHF
TRBJ2-1 | TRBV14 | NA | TRBD2 | TGTGCCAGCAGCCCCGGTTCTGCGGGGGTCTCCTACAATGAGCAGTTCTTC | CASSPGSAGVSYNEQFF
TRBJ2-2 | TRBV28 | NA | NA | TGTGCCAGCGCTTCGGCGAACACCGGGGAGCTGTTTTTT | CASASANTGELFF
TRBJ1-5 | TRBV6-2/TRBV6-3 | NA | NA | TGTGCCAGCAGCTATCTCTCGGACACTAATCAGCCCCAGCATTTT | CASSYLSDTNQPQHF
TRBJ2-1 | TRBV24-1 | few | TRBD2 | TGTGCCACCAGTGACCCGGGACTAGTATACAATGAGCAGTTCTTC | CATSDPGLVYNEQFF
TRBJ2-1 | TRBV7-2 | NA | NA | TGTGCCAGCAGCTTATGGGGGGCTGAATCCTACAATGAGCAGTTCTTC | CASSLWGAESYNEQFF
TRBJ2-7 | TRBV6-1 | few | TRBD1 | TGTGCCAGCAGTCCAGGGGGCACGACCTCCTACGAGCAGTACTTC | CASSPGGTTSYEQYF
TRBJ2-7 | TRBV7-9 | few | TRBD2 | TGTGCCAGCAGCTTATGGCGGGAGGCAAACTACGAGCAGTACTTC | CASSLWREANYEQYF
TRBJ2-7 | TRBV18 | many | NA | TGTGCCAGCTCACCACGACAGGAGAAGTTTGGGCAGTACTTC | CASSPRQEKFGQYF
TRBJ2-3 | TRBV5-1 | many | TRBD2 | TGCGCCAGCAGCTTGGTCGCTAGCGGGAGAGGTGATACGCAGTATTTT | CASSLVASGRGDTQYF
TRBJ2-1 | TRBV3-1 | NA | NA | TGTGCCAGCAGGCAAGCAGTTAACAATGAGCAGTTCTTC | CASRQAVNNEQFF
TRBJ1-1 | TRBV24-1 | few | NA | TGTGCCACCAGTACTGGGACACCCAGTGAAGCTTTCTTT | CATSTGTPSEAFF
TRBJ2-1 | TRBV2 | many | NA | TGTGCCAGCAGCTGGGGTGAGCAGTTCTTC | CASSWGEQFF
TRBJ2-1 | TRBV27 | few | NA | TGTGCCAGCAGGAACTACAATGAGCAGTTCTTC | CASRNYNEQFF
TRBJ2-1 | TRBV19 | NA | TRBD2 | TGTGCCAGTTCCGTTAGCGGGGGGACCCCGGGAGTTGGTGAGCAGTTCTTC | CASSVSGGTPGVGEQFF
TRBJ2-5 | TRBV20-1 | many | NA | TGCAGTGCTAGTAGGAGCGCCCAGTGGGGTGAGACCCAGTACTTC | CSASRSAQWGETQYF
TRBJ2-7 | TRBV18 | NA | TRBD1 | TGTGCCAGCTCGGCCCGACAGGGAGCGTTCGAGCAGTACTTC | CASSARQGAFEQYF
TRBJ2-7 | TRBV9 | many | NA | TGTGCCAGCAGCGGCCGACTAGGAGGGAACGAGCAGTACTTC | CASSGRLGGNEQYF
TRBJ2-7 | TRBV2 | few | TRBD2 | TGCGCCAGCAGCCAAGATCGGACTAGCGCCTACGAGCAGTACTTC | CASSQDRTSAYEQYF
TRBJ2-3 | TRBV11-1 | many | TRBD2 | TGTGCCAGCAGCTTCCGAACTAGCGGGAGCGGAGATACGCAGTATTTT | CASSFRTSGSGDTQYF
TRBJ1-3 | TRBV6-5 | NA | NA | TGTGCCAGCAGTTACACCTCAGGAACCAGGGGAAACACCATATATTTT | CASSYTSGTRGNTIYF
TRBJ1-5 | TRBV2 | few | NA | TGTGCCAGCAGAGCCGGGACAACTAGCAATCAGCCCCAGCATTTT | CASRAGTTSNQPQHF
TRBJ1-1 | TRBV7-9 | few | NA | TGTGCCAGCAGCCACTCGGGAAAGAACACTGAAGCTTTCTTT | CASSHSGKNTEAFF
TRBJ2-2 | TRBV5-1 | NA | NA | TGCGCCAGCAAGGTTTTGCGAACGAGCAACACCGGGGAGCTGTTTTTT | CASKVLRTSNTGELFF
TRBJ2-7 | TRBV6-2/TRBV6-3 | NA | NA | TGTGCCAGCAGTCTTACAGACTGGTCCTACGAGCAGTACTTC | CASSLTDWSYEQYF
TRBJ2-1 | TRBV24-1 | many | NA | TGTGCCACCAGTGAAGTGGACAATGAGCAGTTCTTC | CATSEVDNEQFF
TRBJ1-1 | TRBV27 | NA | NA | TGTGCCAGCAGTTTATCGCTAGGGGAACTGGCTGAAGCTTTCTTT | CASSLSLGELAEAFF
TRBJ2-1 | TRBV10-1 | NA | TRBD2 | TGCGCCAGCGGGACTAGCGGGAGTTCAAGTGAGCAGTTCTTC | CASGTSGSSSEQFF
TRBJ1-3 | TRBV28 | NA | TRBD1 | TGTGCCAGCAGTTCACAGACAGGGCTAAAATCTGGAAACACCATATATTTT | CASSSQTGLKSGNTIYF
TRBJ2-7 | TRBV2 | many | NA | TGTGCCAGCAGTGATTGGGCAGGGTCCTACGAGCAGTACTTC | CASSDWAGSYEQYF
TRBJ2-5 | TRBV5-5 | NA | TRBD1 | TGTGCCAGCAGCTTGCGGACAGGGGGTCAAGAGACCCAGTACTTC | CASSLRTGGQETQYF
TRBJ2-1 | TRBV20-1 | once | TRBD2 | TGCAGTGCTAGAGGACAACTAGCGGGAGCCGAGCAGTTCTTC | CSARGQLAGAEQFF
TRBJ2-5 | TRBV12-3/TRBV12-4 | NA | NA | TGTGCCAGCAGCACCAGAGGGGGGGACAAGGGGCTTTACCAGTACTTC | CASSTRGGDKGLYQYF
TRBJ2-7 | TRBV4-1 | NA | TRBD1 | TGCGCCAGCAGCCCTAAGTCTAGGGACAGGGCCCACGAGCAGTACTTC | CASSPKSRDRAHEQYF